The 12 T cell receptor beta chains listed next were all sequenced from one sample in a study of glioma-infiltrating T cells after dendritic cell vaccination. The protocol was immunoSEQ multiplex PCR, while the TCRdb copy is restricted to in-frame clones and leaves out a portion. The data contain about 92,000 clones, approximately 90% of them seen just once; the ten biggest clones take up around 16%. Source: blood, taken before dendritic cell vaccination. The receptors here all came from a human donor with glioblastoma.

The J gene is TRBJ2-1, the V gene TRBV20-1; TRBD1 matches 7 bases. J gave up 11 bases and V 3 bases, and 4 bases lay outside the gene matches. CDR3 length equals 11 residues. Looked up from germline, CDR1 is DFQATT and CDR2 is SNEGSKA (reference sequence). The CDR3 DNA reads TGCAGTGCTAGCAGACAGGGTCAGCAGTTCTTC. Its protein is CSASRQGQQFF.

The V gene is TRBV19, the J gene TRBJ1-5, with 9 nucleotides matching TRBD1. V gave up 4 bases and J gave up 2 bases; unmatched junction bases: 12. The CDR3 is 18 amino acids. The germline V gene has CDR1 LNHDA and CDR2 SQIVND (reference sequence). The CDR3 loop is CASSTYRGQGKGNQPQHF. Here the CDR3 DNA reads TGTGCCAGTAGTACCTACAGGGGGCAAGGGAAAGGCAATCAGCCCCAGCATTTT.

The chain employs TRBV4-2 and TRBJ2-2; 10 bases match TRBD2. The CDR3 runs to 17 residues. From germline, CDR1 is LGHNA and CDR2 YNFKEQ. Losses at the gene ends were 3 bases for V and 2 bases for J; bases not matched to a gene: 6. As DNA, the CDR3 is TGTGCCAGCAGCCACCCCACTAGCGGGATTAACACCGGGGAGCTGTTTTTT. Amino acids: CASSHPTSGINTGELFF.

V is TRBV28 and J is TRBJ1-3, with D perhaps TRBD1 (5 bases). The CDR3 spans 15 residues. Between the trimmed V and J ends, which lost 6 bases and 8 bases, there was a span of 20 bases. The germline V gene encodes CDR1 MDHEN and CDR2 SYDVKM. The CDR3 DNA follows: TGTGCCAGCAGCCAGTCTCCTTTGCTACAGGACACCATATATTTT. This translates into CASSQSPLLQDTIYF.

The chain employs TRBV5-1 and TRBJ1-6; D perhaps matches TRBD1 (5 bases). The V end lost 4 bases, the J end lost 7 bases, and 15 bases lay between the germline ends. The germline V gene has CDR1 SGHRS and CDR2 YFSETQ. The CDR3 contains 15 residues. The CDR3 reads CASSRRGEQNSPLHF. CDR3 DNA: TGCGCCAGCAGCCGGCGGGGGGAACAAAATTCACCCCTCCACTTT.

The chain carries TRBV7-8 and TRBJ1-3, with D perhaps matching TRBD1 (6 bases). V was pared by 6 bases and J by 0 bases, with 15 bases between. The CDR3 has 16 residues. CDR1 and CDR2 (germline): SGHVS, FQNEAQ. CDR3: CASRPGVRRSGNTIYF. In DNA, the CDR3 is TGTGCCAGCAGGCCAGGGGTCCGCCGCTCTGGAAACACCATATATTTT.

The genes are TRBV18 and TRBJ2-7; 8 bases are a match to TRBD1. The CDR3 loop spans 18 amino acids. The ends lost 0 bases at V and 3 bases at J; junction bases unmatched: 13. The germline V gene encodes CDR1 KGHSH and CDR2 LQKENI. The CDR3 nucleotides are TGTGCCAGCTCACCACCGCTGCTCCCCGAGACAGGGGACTACGAGCAGTACTTC. Amino acids: CASSPPLLPETGDYEQYF.

This clone was counted once. The rearrangement links TRBV19 to TRBJ2-2, with a weak D call TRBD2 (5 bases). V dropped 6 bases and J dropped 6 bases, with 8 bases sitting between them. This CDR3 region has 12 residues. Germline assignment: CDR1 LNHDA and CDR2 SQIVND (reference sequence). DNA for the CDR3: TGTGCCAGTAGGGAGGTGGCCGGGGAGCTGTTTTTT. Translation gives CASREVAGELFF.

The rearrangement links TRBV11-3 to TRBJ2-1; the match to TRBD2 covers 10 bases. Germline CDR1 is SGHNT and CDR2 is YENEEA. The ends lost 5 bases at V and 4 bases at J; junction bases unmatched: 5. There are 15 residues in the CDR3. CDR3 sequence: CASSPSGRPYNEQFF. CDR3 bases: TGTGCCAGCAGCCCTAGCGGGAGACCATACAATGAGCAGTTCTTC.

The chain joins TRBV7-6 to TRBJ1-5; TRBD1 aligns across 10 bases. The CDR3 has 16 residues. Germline V gene lookup returns CDR1 SGHVS and CDR2 FNYEAQ. V shed 5 bases, J shed 0 bases, and the junction held 4 bases outside the gene matches. The CDR3 nucleotides are TGTGCCAGCAGCCAGGGGACAGGGGCTAGCAATCAGCCCCAGCATTTT. Protein: CASSQGTGASNQPQHF.

Written as DNA, the CDR3 is TGTGCCAGCAGTATGGCAGGGGGCCGAACTGAAGCTTTCTTT. It specifies CASSMAGGRTEAFF. The chain is built from TRBV2 and TRBJ1-1, with TRBD1 matching 8 bases. V was pared by 5 bases and J by 5 bases, with 7 bases of the junction left unmatched. The germline V gene encodes CDR1 SNHLY and CDR2 FYNNEI. The CDR3 runs 14 residues.

As DNA, the CDR3 is TGTGCCAGCAGCGTGGGGACTAATGACTACGAGCAGTACTTC. This encodes CASSVGTNDYEQYF. The chain has TRBV9 and TRBJ2-5; 7 positions match TRBD2. Matching the DNA end better, TRBJ2-7 makes the J call doubtful. This CDR3 has 14 residues. The germline V gene encodes CDR1 SGDLS and CDR2 YYNGEE.